These T cell receptor beta chains were read from a single sample in a study of T-cell memory formation after mild COVID-19. TCRdb redid the calling of the 5' RACE reads with MiXCR, one entry per CDR3 protein. The data show about 440,000 distinct CDR3 sequences, over 15% seen once. Sequenced sample: PBMCs or a T cell subset sorted from them (not recorded which). Receptors were obtained from an adult woman who had mild COVID-19 (a few samples of this study predate the infection). Cell type and time point are not known. Each CDR3 is given with its conserved first and last residue. The D gene is left open where the match is weak. Clone size is stated in some rows and not others, as once, few, many or a class when expanded.

J gene: TRBJ1-1
clone size: few
V gene: TRBV18
D gene: .
CDR3 protein: CASSPLQDLNTEAFF
CDR3 DNA: TGTGCCAGCTCACCTTTACAGGACCTGAACACTGAAGCTTTCTTT

J gene: TRBJ2-6
clone size: .
V gene: TRBV29-1
D gene: .
CDR3 protein: CSVGTVSGANVLTF
CDR3 DNA: TGCAGCGTGGGGACGGTCTCTGGGGCCAACGTCCTGACTTTC

J gene: TRBJ1-5
clone size: .
V gene: TRBV7-9
D gene: TRBD1
CDR3 protein: CASSKDRVGNQPQHF
CDR3 DNA: TGTGCCAGCAGCAAAGACAGGGTGGGCAATCAGCCCCAGCATTTT

J gene: TRBJ1-5
clone size: .
V gene: TRBV6-2/TRBV6-3
D gene: TRBD1
CDR3 protein: CASSAQDRGPQPQHF
CDR3 DNA: TGTGCCAGCAGCGCGCAGGACAGGGGCCCTCAGCCCCAGCATTTT

J gene: TRBJ2-5
clone size: .
V gene: TRBV7-9
D gene: .
CDR3 protein: CASSFTLPREETQYF
CDR3 DNA: TGTGCCAGCAGCTTTACTCTGCCTAGGGAAGAGACCCAGTACTTC

J gene: TRBJ2-2
clone size: .
V gene: TRBV5-1
D gene: .
CDR3 protein: CASRQTGNPGTGELFF
CDR3 DNA: TGCGCCAGCAGACAAACGGGTAACCCAGGCACCGGGGAGCTGTTTTTT

J gene: TRBJ2-1
clone size: many
V gene: TRBV11-2
D gene: .
CDR3 protein: CASSQSSYNEQFF
CDR3 DNA: TGTGCCAGCAGTCAGAGCTCCTACAATGAGCAGTTCTTC

J gene: TRBJ2-5
clone size: .
V gene: TRBV11-2
D gene: .
CDR3 protein: CASSWFGETQYF
CDR3 DNA: TGTGCCAGCAGCTGGTTCGGAGAGACCCAGTACTTC

J gene: TRBJ2-3
clone size: few
V gene: TRBV2
D gene: .
CDR3 protein: CASSEAGGDTQYF
CDR3 DNA: TGTGCCAGCAGTGAGGCTGGCGGAGATACGCAGTATTTT

J gene: TRBJ1-6
clone size: few
V gene: TRBV5-1
D gene: .
CDR3 protein: CASSHSWGLVGSPLHF
CDR3 DNA: TGCGCCAGCAGCCACTCCTGGGGGCTAGTTGGATCACCCCTCCACTTT

J gene: TRBJ1-1
clone size: .
V gene: TRBV25-1
D gene: .
CDR3 protein: CASSERGHTEAFF
CDR3 DNA: TGTGCCAGCAGTGAACGGGGCCACACTGAAGCTTTCTTT

J gene: TRBJ2-5
clone size: .
V gene: TRBV7-9
D gene: .
CDR3 protein: CASMGSGERTQYF
CDR3 DNA: TGTGCCAGCATGGGGAGTGGAGAGAGGACCCAGTACTTC

J gene: TRBJ2-1
clone size: .
V gene: TRBV20-1
D gene: .
CDR3 protein: CSARRQGTYNEQFF
CDR3 DNA: TGCAGTGCTAGGAGGCAGGGGACCTACAATGAGCAGTTCTTC

J gene: TRBJ1-5
clone size: few
V gene: TRBV18
D gene: TRBD1
CDR3 protein: CASSPSPGQGQPQHF
CDR3 DNA: TGTGCCAGCTCACCCTCCCCTGGACAGGGACAGCCCCAGCATTTT

J gene: TRBJ1-6
clone size: .
V gene: TRBV5-1
D gene: .
CDR3 protein: CASSQGASGRGNSPLHF
CDR3 DNA: TGCGCCAGCAGCCAAGGAGCCAGTGGCAGGGGAAATTCACCCCTCCACTTT

J gene: TRBJ2-7
clone size: .
V gene: TRBV5-5
D gene: .
CDR3 protein: CASSPLTGYEQYF
CDR3 DNA: TGTGCCAGCAGCCCCTTGACAGGCTACGAGCAGTACTTC

J gene: TRBJ1-5
clone size: .
V gene: TRBV7-2
D gene: .
CDR3 protein: CASSVQGSNQPQHF
CDR3 DNA: TGTGCCAGCAGCGTACAGGGTAGCAATCAGCCCCAGCATTTT

J gene: TRBJ1-5
clone size: few
V gene: TRBV7-7
D gene: .
CDR3 protein: CASSLGPYQPQHF
CDR3 DNA: TGTGCTAGCAGCTTAGGACCCTATCAGCCCCAGCATTTT

J gene: TRBJ2-7
clone size: .
V gene: TRBV27
D gene: .
CDR3 protein: CASSSGVGFSEQYF
CDR3 DNA: TGTGCCAGCAGTTCAGGGGTAGGTTTTTCCGAGCAGTACTTC

J gene: TRBJ2-7
clone size: few
V gene: TRBV5-5
D gene: TRBD2
CDR3 protein: CASSLLGGAASVEQYF
CDR3 DNA: TGTGCCAGCAGCCTCCTCGGGGGGGCTGCCTCGGTCGAGCAGTACTTC

J gene: TRBJ2-1
clone size: few
V gene: TRBV29-1
D gene: .
CDR3 protein: CSGTGLGDLNEQFF
CDR3 DNA: TGCAGCGGGACGGGACTCGGCGATCTCAATGAGCAGTTCTTC

J gene: TRBJ2-2
clone size: few
V gene: TRBV4-2
D gene: .
CDR3 protein: CASSQISETELFF
CDR3 DNA: TGTGCCAGCAGCCAAATCTCGGAGACGGAGCTGTTTTTT

J gene: TRBJ1-3
clone size: few
V gene: TRBV29-1
D gene: .
CDR3 protein: CSVEKGNTIYF
CDR3 DNA: TGCAGCGTTGAAAAGGGAAACACCATATATTTT

J gene: TRBJ2-1
clone size: .
V gene: TRBV9
D gene: .
CDR3 protein: CASSVVAGRYNEQFF
CDR3 DNA: TGTGCCAGCAGCGTAGTCGCGGGGAGATACAATGAGCAGTTCTTC

J gene: TRBJ1-4
clone size: .
V gene: TRBV15
D gene: .
CDR3 protein: CATSPREEKLFF
CDR3 DNA: TGTGCCACCAGCCCTCGAGAGGAAAAACTGTTTTTT

J gene: TRBJ1-3
clone size: .
V gene: TRBV20-1
D gene: .
CDR3 protein: CSAPDSGNTIYF
CDR3 DNA: TGCAGTGCTCCTGACAGCGGAAACACCATATATTTT

J gene: TRBJ2-5
clone size: .
V gene: TRBV3-1
D gene: TRBD1
CDR3 protein: CASSQDMGTAGWGETQYF
CDR3 DNA: TGTGCCAGCAGCCAAGATATGGGGACAGCCGGATGGGGAGAGACCCAGTACTTC

J gene: TRBJ2-1
clone size: .
V gene: TRBV12-3/TRBV12-4
D gene: TRBD2
CDR3 protein: CASSLRAGGPRDEQFF
CDR3 DNA: TGTGCCAGCAGTTTGAGAGCGGGGGGGCCGAGGGATGAGCAGTTCTTC

J gene: TRBJ2-7
clone size: .
V gene: TRBV3-1
D gene: .
CDR3 protein: CASSPRLVRGFDEQYF
CDR3 DNA: TGTGCCAGCAGCCCTCGTCTCGTGAGGGGCTTCGACGAGCAGTACTTC

J gene: TRBJ2-4
clone size: few
V gene: TRBV24-1
D gene: TRBD1
CDR3 protein: CATSDPRTGGADIQYF
CDR3 DNA: TGTGCCACCAGTGACCCTCGGACAGGGGGCGCGGACATTCAGTACTTC

J gene: TRBJ2-7
clone size: few
V gene: TRBV2
D gene: TRBD2
CDR3 protein: CASTRRDSGDYEQYF
CDR3 DNA: TGTGCCAGCACCAGGCGAGATAGCGGGGACTACGAGCAGTACTTC

J gene: TRBJ1-2
clone size: few
V gene: TRBV5-4
D gene: TRBD1
CDR3 protein: CASSFKQGANPNYGYTF
CDR3 DNA: TGTGCCAGCAGCTTTAAACAGGGGGCTAACCCTAACTATGGCTACACCTTC